This note documents a single T cell receptor (beta chain) sequence. Antigen: not known. This record comes from a study of OX40 agonist ivuxolimab in advanced cancers. Study at large: With a range of about 23 to 90, age averaged approximately 64 years, and 75% to 90% were male.

The CDR3 is 13 residues long. Between the trimmed V and J ends, which lost 6 bases and 0 bases, there was a span of 6 bases. Germline V gene sequence: CDR1 SNHLY, CDR2 FYNNEI. Profiling relied on immunoSEQ multiplex PCR, and the TCRdb table lists in-frame clones only, not all of them. This repertoire shows fewer than 90,000 clones, nearly 90% found once; its top ten account for 0.19%. Regarding the study as a whole: CD4+ T cells averaged fewer expanded clones than CD8+ T cells.

The TCR comes from an adult with an advanced solid tumor such as melanoma, head and neck, liver or kidney cancer. The genes are TRBV2 and TRBJ1-3; D unclear. Sequencing used CD4+ or CD8+ T cells sorted from blood, obtained in a trial of the OX40 agonist ivuxolimab. This chain's CDR3 is CASSSISGNTIYF. CDR3 DNA sequence: TGTGCCAGCAGCTCCATCTCTGGAAACACCATATATTTT. Drawing the rest from reference TRBV2 and TRBJ1-3, the complete variable domain is EPEVTQTPSHQVTQMGQEVILRCVPISNHLYFYWYRQILGQKVEFLVSFYNNEISEKSEIFDDQFSVERPDGSNFTLKIRSTKLEDSAMYFCASSSISGNTIYFGEGSWLTVV.